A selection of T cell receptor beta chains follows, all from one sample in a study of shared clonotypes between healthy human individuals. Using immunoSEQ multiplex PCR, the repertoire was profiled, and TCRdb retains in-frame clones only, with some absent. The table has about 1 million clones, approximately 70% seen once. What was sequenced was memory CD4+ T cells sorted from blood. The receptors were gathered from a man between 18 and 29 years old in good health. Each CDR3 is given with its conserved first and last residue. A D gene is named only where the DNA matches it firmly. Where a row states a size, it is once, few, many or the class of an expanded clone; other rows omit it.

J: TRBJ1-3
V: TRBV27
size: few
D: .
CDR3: CASSLRGGNTIYF
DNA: TGTGCCAGCAGTTTAAGGGGGGGAAACACCATATATTTT

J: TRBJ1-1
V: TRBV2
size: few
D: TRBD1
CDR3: CASIGTGGFRGTEAFF
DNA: TGTGCCAGCATCGGGACAGGGGGCTTTCGGGGCACTGAAGCTTTCTTT

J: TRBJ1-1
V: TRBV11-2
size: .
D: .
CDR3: CASSLGQNTEAFF
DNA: TGTGCCAGCAGCTTAGGCCAGAACACTGAAGCTTTCTTT

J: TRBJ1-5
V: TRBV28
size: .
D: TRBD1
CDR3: CASSDRDRWASNQPQHF
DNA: TGTGCCAGCAGTGACCGGGACAGGTGGGCTAGCAATCAGCCCCAGCATTTT

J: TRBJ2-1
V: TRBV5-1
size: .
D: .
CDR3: CASSLAAANNEQFF
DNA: TGCGCCAGCAGCTTGGCGGCAGCCAACAATGAGCAGTTCTTC

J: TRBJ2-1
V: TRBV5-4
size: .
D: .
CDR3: CASSLVSGTFNEQFF
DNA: TGTGCCAGCAGCTTGGTGTCAGGGACCTTCAATGAGCAGTTCTTC

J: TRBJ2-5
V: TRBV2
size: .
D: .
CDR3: CASSARGGTQETQYF
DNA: TGTGCCAGCAGTGCTAGGGGGGGTACTCAAGAGACCCAGTACTTC

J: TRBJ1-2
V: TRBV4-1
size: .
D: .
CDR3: CASSQDPNSYYGYTF
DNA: TGCGCCAGCAGCCAAGATCCGAACAGTTACTATGGCTACACCTTC

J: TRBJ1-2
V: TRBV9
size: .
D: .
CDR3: CASSVEGRNNNGYTF
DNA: TGTGCCAGCAGCGTAGAGGGAAGGAACAACAATGGCTACACCTTC

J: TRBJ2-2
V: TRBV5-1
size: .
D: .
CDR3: CASSSPPGHHAAGELFF
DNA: TGCGCCAGCAGCTCGCCTCCGGGACATCACGCTGCCGGGGAGCTGTTTTTT

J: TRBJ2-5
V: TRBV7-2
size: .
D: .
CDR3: CASSSQVGGQETQYF
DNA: TGTGCCAGCAGCTCCCAAGTGGGGGGCCAAGAGACCCAGTACTTC

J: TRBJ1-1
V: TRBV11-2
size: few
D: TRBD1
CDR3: CASSRAGTAGTEAFF
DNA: TGTGCCAGCAGCCGAGCTGGGACAGCGGGGACTGAAGCTTTCTTT

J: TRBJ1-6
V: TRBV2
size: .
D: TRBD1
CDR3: CASSEPGQQNSPLHF
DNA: TGTGCCAGCAGTGAGCCGGGACAGCAAAATTCACCCCTCCACTTT

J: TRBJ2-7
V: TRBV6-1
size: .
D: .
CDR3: CASSERAGFSYEQYF
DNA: TGTGCCAGCAGTGAAAGGGCAGGCTTCTCCTACGAGCAGTACTTC

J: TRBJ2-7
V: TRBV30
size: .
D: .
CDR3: CAWPGTAYEQYF
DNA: TGTGCCTGGCCCGGGACGGCCTACGAGCAGTACTTC

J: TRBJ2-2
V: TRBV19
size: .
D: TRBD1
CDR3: CASSFGTANTGELFF
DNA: TGTGCCAGTAGCTTCGGGACAGCGAACACCGGGGAGCTGTTTTTT

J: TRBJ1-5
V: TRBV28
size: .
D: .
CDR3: CASKEGHQPQHF
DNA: TGTGCCAGCAAAGAGGGCCATCAGCCCCAGCATTTT

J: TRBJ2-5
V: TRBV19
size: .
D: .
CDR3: CATGPGQRETQYF
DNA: TGTGCCACCGGACCGGGACAAAGAGAGACCCAGTACTTC

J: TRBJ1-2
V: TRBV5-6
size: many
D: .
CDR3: CASSSPRSYTF
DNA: TGTGCCAGCAGCTCCCCGCGGAGCTACACCTTC

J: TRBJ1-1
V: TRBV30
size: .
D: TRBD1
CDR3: CACLRQGGLNTEAFF
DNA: TGTGCCTGTCTCCGACAGGGGGGTTTGAACACTGAAGCTTTCTTT

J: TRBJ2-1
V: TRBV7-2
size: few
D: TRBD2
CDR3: CASSLGLAEYNEQFF
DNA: TGTGCCAGCAGCTTAGGGCTAGCGGAGTACAATGAGCAGTTCTTC

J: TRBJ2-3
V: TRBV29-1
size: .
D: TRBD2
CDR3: CSVDGTSGAYTDTQYF
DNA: TGCAGCGTTGACGGCACTAGCGGGGCCTACACAGATACGCAGTATTTT

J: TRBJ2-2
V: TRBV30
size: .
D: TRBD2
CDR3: CAWSGLAGGELFF
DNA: TGTGCCTGGAGTGGTCTAGCGGGCGGGGAGCTGTTTTTT

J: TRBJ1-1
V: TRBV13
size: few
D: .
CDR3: CASSLGHLNTEAFF
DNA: TGTGCCAGCAGCTTAGGGCATTTGAACACTGAAGCTTTCTTT

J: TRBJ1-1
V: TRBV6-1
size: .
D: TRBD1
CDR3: CASSLGTARETEAFF
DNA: TGTGCCAGCAGCCTCGGGACAGCGAGGGAGACTGAAGCTTTCTTT

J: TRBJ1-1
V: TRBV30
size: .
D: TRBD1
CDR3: CAWSQDIRPGQPEAFF
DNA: TGTGCCTGGAGTCAAGACATACGACCGGGACAGCCTGAAGCTTTCTTT

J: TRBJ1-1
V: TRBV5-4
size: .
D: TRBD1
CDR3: CASSRARTGQGSPEAFF
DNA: TGTGCCAGCAGCAGAGCCCGGACGGGACAGGGGTCCCCTGAAGCTTTCTTT

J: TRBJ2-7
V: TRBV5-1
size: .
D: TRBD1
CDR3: CASSLRTGGSSGAYEQYF
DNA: TGCGCCAGCAGCCTAAGGACAGGGGGGAGTAGCGGAGCCTACGAGCAGTACTTC

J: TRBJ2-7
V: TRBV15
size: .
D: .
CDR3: CATSRDPRGYLSYEQYF
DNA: TGTGCCACCAGCAGAGATCCCCGGGGCTACCTTTCCTACGAGCAGTACTTC

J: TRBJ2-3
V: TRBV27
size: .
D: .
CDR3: CASSFSRPTQGTQYF
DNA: TGTGCCAGCAGTTTTAGCCGGCCTACCCAAGGAACGCAGTATTTT

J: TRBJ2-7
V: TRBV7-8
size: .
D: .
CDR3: CASSLGTQEQYF
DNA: TGTGCCAGCAGCTTAGGGACTCAAGAGCAGTACTTC

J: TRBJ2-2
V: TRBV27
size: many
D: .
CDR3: CASRPPNTGELFF
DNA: TGTGCCAGCAGGCCTCCGAACACCGGGGAGCTGTTTTTT

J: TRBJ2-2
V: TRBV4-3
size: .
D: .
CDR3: CASSLIQGGTGELFF
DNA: TGCGCCAGCAGCCTAATACAGGGCGGCACCGGGGAGCTGTTTTTT